The table lists the clone carrying this TCR beta chain with a few counts. What it binds is not known. The PBMCs were taken from roughly 10 ml of fresh peripheral blood. The source material, RNA transcripts, was used to amplify TCR beta CDR3 regions. When the TCR CDR3 underwent first-round RT-PCR, the HTBI primer set was used. TCRdb processed the multiplex PCR reads anew with MiXCR; each CDR3 protein has one entry. The sample consists of around 720,000 distinct CDR3 sequences, 35% of them appearing once. The data originate from a study of T cells in Graves' hyperthyroidism and ophthalmopathy. Study results and caveats: Most expanded thyroid clonotypes above 0.001 recurred in blood.

V gave up 7 bases and J gave up 8 bases, with 26 bases separating them. CDR3 length equals 17 residues. CDR1 is WSHSY and CDR2 is SAAADI in the germline V gene. V is TRBV10-2 and J is TRBJ1-4, with D perhaps TRBD1 (6 bases). Sequencing was carried out using blood. This clonotype was sampled from a woman in her thirties or forties with Graves' hyperthyroidism. CDR3 region: CASTPLGGSSVGEKLFF. Written as DNA, the CDR3 is TGCGCCAGCACCCCTTTAGGGGGGAGCTCGGTAGGAGAAAAACTGTTTTTT.